This T cell receptor (beta chain) was recorded in a study of T cells after yellow fever vaccination. Study information: Where fractions had low cell numbers, libraries were prepared from them with the SMART-Seq v4 Ultra Low Input RNA kit. General study findings and limits: Overlap between CD4 and CD8 compartments was detected for a small share of clonotypes. FACS-sorted repertoires could harbor abundant contaminating bulk-population clonotypes.

The germline gives CDR1 KGHSH, CDR2 LQKENI. After removal of 3 bases from V and 5 bases from J, the junction contained 4 bases not matched to a gene. The CDR3 extends over 14 amino acids. TCRdb re-called the 5' RACE reads through MiXCR, storing one row per CDR3 protein. The sample records 90,000 to 130,000 distinct CDR3 sequences, approximately 8.4% being singletons. This clonotype was seen many times. What it binds is not known. This specimen was CD8+ T cells sorted from PBMCs, taken 45 days after the yellow fever booster vaccination. The source of this sequence is a man aged 25-45 years who received the YFV17D yellow fever vaccine. This sequence joins TRBV18 and TRBJ1-1, with 9 bases matching TRBD1. CDR3 protein: CASSPFGQGTEAFF. CDR3 coding DNA: TGTGCCAGCTCACCCTTTGGACAGGGGACTGAAGCTTTCTTT.